Each of the 12 T cell receptor beta chains below was sequenced from the same sample in a study of long-term antiretroviral therapy in people with HIV. Researchers ran immunoSEQ v3.0 at survey level. Generated by immunoSEQ multiplex PCR, the TCRdb table keeps only in-frame clones and is missing some. The table shows about 34,000 clones, with around 94% occurring only once. This specimen was unsorted PBMCs, taken just over 5 years after starting antiretroviral therapy. Receptors were obtained from a woman in her forties or fifties with HIV.

The chain employs TRBV7-6 and TRBJ2-1, with no clear D. This CDR3 has 16 amino acids. CDR1 and CDR2 from the germline V gene are SGHVS and FNYEAQ. The ends were cut back, 5 bases at V and 0 bases at J, with 14 bases in the middle. The DNA for the CDR3 is TGTGCCAGCAGCCCGAAAGGATTGAGCTCCTACAATGAGCAGTTCTTC. It is translated as CASSPKGLSSYNEQFF.

This rearrangement joins TRBV11-1 to TRBJ2-3, with 14 bases that match TRBD2. The CDR3 runs to 18 residues. The trim removed 5 bases at V and 0 bases at J, leaving 7 bases unmatched. Germline lookup yields CDR1 SGHAT and CDR2 FQDESV (reference sequence). Here the CDR3 reads CASSPWGLAGESTDTQYF. Written as DNA, the CDR3 is TGTGCCAGCAGCCCCTGGGGACTAGCGGGGGAGAGCACAGATACGCAGTATTTT. Full variable domain (rest looked up from reference TRBV11-1 and TRBJ2-3): EAEVAQSPRYKITEKSQAVAFWCDPISGHATLYWYRQILGQGPELLVQFQDESVVDDSQLPKDRFSAERLKGVDSTLKIQPAELGDSAMYLCASSPWGLAGESTDTQYFGPGTRLTVL.

The chain joins TRBV5-6 to TRBJ1-1; weak D call: TRBD1 (5 bases). The CDR3 extends over 19 amino acids. CDR1 SGHDT and CDR2 YYEEEE come from the germline V gene. Between the trimmed V and J ends, which lost 4 bases and 0 bases, there was a span of 25 bases. CDR3 residues: CASSQPSRGEFRMNTEAFF. The DNA of the CDR3 is TGTGCCAGCAGCCAACCATCCCGGGGGGAATTCCGCATGAACACTGAAGCTTTCTTT.

This chain uses TRBV6-5 with TRBJ2-3; D may be TRBD1 or TRBD2 (6 bases each). The CDR3 totals 14 residues. From germline, CDR1 is MNHEY and CDR2 SVGAGI. V lost 9 bases and J 2 bases, leaving 15 bases between the germline ends. CDR3 sequence (DNA): TGTGCCAGTCAGGGGACTGACTACACAGATACGCAGTATTTT. Translated: CASQGTDYTDTQYF.

The CDR3 reads CASSYYRAPQHF. CDR3 in DNA: TGTGCCAGCAGCTACTACAGAGCCCCCCAGCATTTT. This sequence joins TRBV6-1 and TRBJ1-5; the D is unclear. The V end was cut by 6 bases, the J end by 10 bases, with 13 bases between. CDR1 and CDR2 (germline): MNHNS, SASEGT. This CDR3 has 12 residues.

The rearrangement joins TRBV30 to TRBJ1-2, with 9 bases matching TRBD1. The germline gives CDR1 GTSNPN, CDR2 SVGIG (reference sequence). The CDR3 extends over 15 amino acids. V lost 0 bases and J lost 7; bases outside the gene matches: 9. CDR3 protein: CAWSVRGTGISGYTF. CDR3 nucleotides: TGTGCCTGGAGTGTACGGGGGACAGGGATTTCTGGCTACACCTTC.

V gene TRBV2 combines with J gene TRBJ1-2, with D uncertain. V was shortened by 5 bases and J by 7 bases, with 14 bases between the two germline ends. The germline V gene encodes CDR1 SNHLY and CDR2 FYNNEI. The length of the CDR3 is 13 residues. The CDR3 region is CASSQKLRSGYTF. CDR3 sequence (DNA): TGTGCCAGCAGTCAAAAGTTACGGTCTGGCTACACCTTC.

A single count supports this clone. The same CDR3 can be traced to other DNA sequences in this sample. The chain uses TRBV5-1 and TRBJ1-5; D is possibly TRBD1 (6 bases). V lost 0 bases, J lost 7 bases, and 14 bases lay in between. Germline values: CDR1 SGHRS, CDR2 YFSETQ. The CDR3 extends over 15 amino acids. CDR3 protein: CASSLAGGAGQPQHF. CDR3 DNA: TGCGCCAGCAGCTTGGCCGGGGGGGCAGGGCAGCCCCAGCATTTT.

This clone appeared a few times. V is TRBV6-1 and J is TRBJ1-2; D is undetermined. Germline-derived CDR1 and CDR2 are MNHNS and SASEGT. V lost 2 bases and J 4 bases, leaving 8 bases between the germline ends. This CDR3 spans 13 amino acids. The CDR3 is CASSEIGGYGYTF. In DNA, the CDR3 is TGTGCCAGCAGTGAAATCGGCGGCTATGGCTACACCTTC.

This chain uses TRBV6-5 with TRBJ2-7, with a possible D match to TRBD2 (6 bases). Germline V gene lookup returns CDR1 MNHEY and CDR2 SVGAGI. This CDR3 comprises 15 residues. Trimming stripped 0 bases from V and 0 bases from J, with 9 bases between. CDR3 sequence: CASSYSEGFSYEQYF. The CDR3 coding sequence is TGTGCCAGCAGTTACTCGGAGGGGTTCTCCTACGAGCAGTACTTC.

V usage is TRBV18 and J usage is TRBJ2-4; D uncertain. Germline V CDR1 and CDR2: KGHSH, LQKENI. Trimming left V 3 bases short and J 5 bases short, with 8 bases between. CDR3 size: 13 residues. CDR3: CASSPPSENIQYF. DNA for the CDR3: TGTGCCAGCTCACCTCCGTCGGAAAACATTCAGTACTTC.

The gene calls are TRBV7-2 and TRBJ2-2, with 8 positions matching TRBD2. The CDR3 has 16 amino acids. Trimming at V came to 5 bases and at J to 4 bases, leaving 9 bases not matched to a gene. Germline V gene lookup returns CDR1 SGHTA and CDR2 FQGNSA. The CDR3 DNA follows: TGTGCCAGCAGCCGGACTAGCTCCCACTCCACCGGGGAGCTGTTTTTT. Its translation is CASSRTSSHSTGELFF.